This section outlines one T cell receptor beta chain sequence together with its context. Its target is not known. Germline CDR1 reads SNHLY; CDR2 reads FYNNEI. This CDR3 has 13 residues. Between the trimmed V and J ends, which lost 0 bases and 1 base, there was a span of 3 bases. These data originate in a study of breast tumors, draining lymph nodes, adjacent tissues. Regarding the study as a whole: That most tumor T cells come from lymph nodes remained unproven. Compared with basal-like, luminal-like tumors shared significantly more repertoire with nontumor tissue. Most tumor T cells seemingly derive from lymph node, then expand in tumor.

One entry per CDR3 protein results from TCRdb running MiXCR on the multiplex PCR reads. The top ten hold roughly 1.3% of the sample, which has approximately 100,000 distinct CDR3 sequences, 21% seen once. Axillary draining lymph nodes of breast cancer patients supplied the node samples. The sequence was obtained from a female donor with breast cancer. Some clones in this sample may be carry-over from other donors' samples. Source material: axillary lymph node tissue. V and J are TRBV2 and TRBJ1-1; D not resolved. CDR3 coding DNA: TGTGCCAGCAGTGAAGCCCCGAACACTGAAGCTTTCTTT. Amino acid sequence: CASSEAPNTEAFF.